Below are 20 T cell receptor beta chains sequenced from a single sample in a study of T cell repertoires in ileal Crohn's disease. Libraries were prepared by immunoSEQ multiplex PCR; TCRdb keeps only in-frame clonotypes and omits some of them. Of 10,000 to 15,000 clones listed, approximately 81% are singletons. Time point denoted: neoterminal ileum biopsy at postoperative endoscopy, about 6 months after surgery. The sequenced sample was ileal tissue. The origin of the receptors is an adult with Crohn's disease.

The chain links TRBV5-1 to TRBJ1-5; a weak D match, TRBD1 (5 bases). The CDR3 has 14 residues. Trimming shortened V by 0 bases and J by 7 bases, and 11 bases separated the two germline ends. Looked up from germline, CDR1 is SGHRS and CDR2 is YFSETQ. The CDR3 nucleotides read TGCGCCAGCAGCTTGGTAGGGGAAGGACAGCCCCAGCATTTT. This codes for CASSLVGEGQPQHF.

The count of this clone is one. The rearrangement joins TRBV4-1 to TRBJ2-1; 8 nucleotides line up with TRBD2. This CDR3 has 16 residues. In germline, CDR1 is MGHRA, CDR2 YSYEKL. The J segment lost 8 bases and the V segment lost 0 bases, leaving 9 bases of the junction unmatched. CDR3 in amino acids: CASSQDFAGGVYEQFF. The CDR3 nucleotides are TGCGCCAGCAGCCAAGATTTTGCGGGGGGCGTGTATGAGCAGTTCTTC.

This rearrangement joins TRBV7-9 to TRBJ2-7, with 10 bases aligning to TRBD1. The trim removed 1 base at V and 5 bases at J, leaving 5 bases unmatched. This CDR3 comprises 15 residues. Germline values: CDR1 SEHNR, CDR2 FQNEAQ (reference sequence). The chain's CDR3 is CASSLDGTGAHEQYF. CDR3 DNA sequence: TGTGCCAGCAGCTTAGATGGGACAGGGGCCCACGAGCAGTACTTC. Full variable domain (rest looked up from reference TRBV7-9 and TRBJ2-7): DTGVSQNPRHKITKRGQNVTFRCDPISEHNRLYWYRQTLGQGPEFLTYFQNEAQLEKSRLLSDRFSAERPKGSFSTLEIQRTEQGDSAMYLCASSLDGTGAHEQYFGPGTRLTVT.

The chain carries TRBV4-2 and TRBJ2-2; 10 bases fit TRBD2. V lost 1 base, J lost 8 bases, and 13 bases stayed unmatched. The CDR3 sequence is 18 residues long. Looked up from germline, CDR1 is LGHNA and CDR2 is YNFKEQ. The CDR3 spells CASSQGAASGGARGELFF. The CDR3 DNA reads TGTGCCAGCAGCCAAGGCGCGGCTAGCGGGGGCGCGAGGGGGGAGCTGTTTTTT.

This chain uses TRBV5-1 with TRBJ2-6; D gene unclear. The CDR3 has 15 residues. The V end was cut by 3 bases, the J end by 3 bases, with 10 bases between. Germline CDR1 SGHRS, CDR2 YFSETQ. The CDR3 DNA reads TGCGCCAGCAGCTGGGCAGATGGTGGGGCCAACGTCCTGACTTTC. Translation gives CASSWADGGANVLTF.

This chain connects TRBV25-1 to TRBJ1-1, with D hard to call. Trimming took 2 bases from V and 13 from J, leaving 17 bases between them. The CDR3 is 13 residues long. Germline V gives CDR1 MGHDK, CDR2 SYGVNS. CDR3 sequence reads: CASSEDFVGGSFF. The CDR3 DNA reads TGTGCCAGCAGTGAAGACTTTGTAGGCGGGAGTTTCTTT.

The J gene is TRBJ1-2, the V gene TRBV6-1; TRBD1 matches at 8 bases. The germline CDR1 and CDR2 sequences are MNHNS and SASEGT. Losses at the gene ends were 6 bases for V and 7 bases for J; bases not matched to a gene: 10. The CDR3 totals 14 residues. CDR3 loop: CASRGGQGAVGYTF. CDR3 DNA sequence: TGTGCCAGCAGGGGGGGGCAGGGGGCGGTTGGCTACACCTTC.

This sequence joins TRBV5-4 and TRBJ2-7, with D possibly TRBD1 on 6 matching bases. CDR1 is SGHNT, CDR2 YYREEE, per germline (reference sequence). V lost 4 bases to trimming and J lost 3 bases, with 11 bases between them. The length of the CDR3 is 13 residues. DNA for the CDR3: TGTGCCAGCAGCACCGCAGGGGTCTACGAGCAGTACTTC. It yields the protein CASSTAGVYEQYF.

This clone has only one observation. The CDR3 spells CASSAGLAGVYEQYF. In DNA form, the CDR3 reads TGTGCCAGCAGTGCAGGACTAGCGGGGGTATACGAGCAGTACTTC. This rearrangement joins TRBV11-2 to TRBJ2-7, with 13 bases aligning to TRBD2. This CDR3 has 15 amino acids. Losses at the gene ends were 6 bases for V and 4 bases for J; bases not matched to a gene: 6. Germline CDR1 is SGHAT and CDR2 is FQNNGV.

CDR3 DNA: TGTGCCAGTAGTATCTTAGGACAGCGGAACACTGAAGCTTTCTTT. It specifies CASSILGQRNTEAFF. The J gene is TRBJ1-1, the V gene TRBV19, with D tentatively TRBD1 (6 bases). The CDR3 is made up of 15 amino acids. Trimming pared 3 bases from V and 1 base from J, leaving 12 bases between. Germline values: CDR1 LNHDA, CDR2 SQIVND (reference sequence).

This clone was recorded a few times. The CDR3 DNA follows: TGTGCCATCACCCCCGGGACACCCTCCTACGAGCAGTACTTC. Its translation: CAITPGTPSYEQYF. V is TRBV10-3 and J is TRBJ2-7; possible D gene TRBD1, 6 bases. V dropped 7 bases and J dropped 0 bases, with 13 bases sitting between them. The CDR3 has 14 residues. The V gene's germline CDR1 is ENHRY and CDR2 SYGVKD.

The rearrangement uses TRBV2 and TRBJ2-1; no reliable D call. Trimming pared 7 bases from V and 8 bases from J, leaving 18 bases between. Germline-derived CDR1 and CDR2 are SNHLY and FYNNEI. The CDR3 totals 14 residues. CDR3 amino acids: CASKTEGPSDEQFF. CDR3 nucleotides: TGTGCCAGCAAGACTGAAGGCCCTTCGGATGAGCAGTTCTTC.

V gene TRBV5-1 combines with J gene TRBJ2-7, with 9 bases matching TRBD1. Trimming cost V 0 bases and J 4 bases; bases outside gene matches: 5. CDR1 and CDR2 (germline): SGHRS, YFSETQ. This CDR3 region has 15 residues. The CDR3 DNA sequence: TGCGCCAGCAGCTTGGTTGACAGGGGGGGATACGAGCAGTACTTC. This codes for CASSLVDRGGYEQYF.

The rearrangement uses TRBV7-6 and TRBJ1-3; D is perhaps TRBD1 (6 bases). Germline CDR1 and CDR2: SGHVS and FNYEAQ. The CDR3 runs 15 residues. Trimming cost V 4 bases and J 2 bases, with 12 bases left between them. This CDR3 reads CASSSPRGAGNTIYF. CDR3 DNA: TGTGCCAGCAGCTCGCCCAGGGGAGCTGGAAACACCATATATTTT.

The chain links TRBV19 to TRBJ1-2; TRBD1 agrees at 7 bases. The CDR3 length is 11 residues. V lost 7 bases and J lost 7; bases outside the gene matches: 3. The germline CDR1 and CDR2 sequences are LNHDA and SQIVND (reference sequence). The CDR3 region is CASTQGLGYTF. As DNA, the CDR3 is TGTGCCAGTACACAGGGGCTTGGCTACACCTTC.

The chain combines TRBV28 with TRBJ2-7; the match to TRBD1 covers 8 bases. The V gene end was trimmed by 2 bases and the J gene end by 2 bases; junction bases not matched to a gene: 8. CDR3 size: 16 residues. Germline CDR1 and CDR2: MDHEN and SYDVKM. The CDR3 loop is CASSLLGTGGTYEQYF. CDR3 in DNA: TGTGCCAGCAGTTTACTCGGGACAGGTGGGACCTACGAGCAGTACTTC.

V is TRBV10-3 and J is TRBJ2-6; tentatively, D is TRBD2 (5 bases). The CDR3 totals 16 residues. V lost 7 bases and J 1 base, leaving 14 bases between the germline ends. Germline CDR1 is ENHRY and CDR2 is SYGVKD. CDR3 DNA: TGTGCCATCAAGGAAGGACCGGGATCTGGGGCCAACGTCCTGACTTTC. The encoded protein is CAIKEGPGSGANVLTF.

This clone was seen more than once but under ten times. This chain uses TRBV6-5 with TRBJ1-1; 9 nucleotides agree with TRBD1. There are 15 residues in the CDR3. Looked up from germline, CDR1 is MNHEY and CDR2 is SVGAGI. J lost 6 bases, V lost 6 bases, and 11 bases had no gene match. The CDR3 reads CASSLSTGGPAEAFF. The CDR3 bases are TGTGCCAGCAGCCTTTCGACAGGGGGTCCGGCTGAAGCTTTCTTT.

The gene calls are TRBV9 and TRBJ2-7; TRBD2 aligns across 8 bases. Looked up from germline, CDR1 is SGDLS and CDR2 is YYNGEE. This CDR3 has 14 residues. The J segment lost 6 bases and the V segment lost 0 bases, leaving 5 bases of the junction unmatched. The CDR3 coding sequence is TGTGCCAGCAGCGTAGGGGGGGCGGGAGGCGAGCAGTACTTC. Translation: CASSVGGAGGEQYF.

V usage is TRBV27 and J usage is TRBJ2-3, with D perhaps TRBD1 (5 bases). Trimming stripped 2 bases from V and 2 bases from J, with 11 bases between. The CDR3 consists of 15 residues. The germline gives CDR1 MNHEY, CDR2 SMNVEV (reference sequence). The chain's CDR3 is CASSLLWTYTDTQYF. CDR3 DNA sequence: TGTGCCAGCAGTTTACTGTGGACATACACAGATACGCAGTATTTT.